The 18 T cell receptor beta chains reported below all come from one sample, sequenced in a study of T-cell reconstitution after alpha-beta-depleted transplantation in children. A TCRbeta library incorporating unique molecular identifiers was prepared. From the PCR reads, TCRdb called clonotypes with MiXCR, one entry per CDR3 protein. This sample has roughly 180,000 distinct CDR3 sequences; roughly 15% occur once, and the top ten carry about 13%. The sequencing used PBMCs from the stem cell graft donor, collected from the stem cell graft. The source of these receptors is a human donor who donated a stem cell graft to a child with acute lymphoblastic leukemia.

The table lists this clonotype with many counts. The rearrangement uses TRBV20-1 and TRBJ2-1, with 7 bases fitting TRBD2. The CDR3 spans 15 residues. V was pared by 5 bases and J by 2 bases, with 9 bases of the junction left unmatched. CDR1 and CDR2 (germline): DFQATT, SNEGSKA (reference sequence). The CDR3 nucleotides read TGCAGTGCTGGAAGCCTAGCGGATCCCTACAATGAGCAGTTCTTC. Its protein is CSAGSLADPYNEQFF.

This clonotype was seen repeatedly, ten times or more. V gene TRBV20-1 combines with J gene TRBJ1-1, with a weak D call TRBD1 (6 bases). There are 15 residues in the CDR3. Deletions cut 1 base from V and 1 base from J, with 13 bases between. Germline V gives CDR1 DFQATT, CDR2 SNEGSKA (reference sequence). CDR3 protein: CSARAGGARNTEAFF. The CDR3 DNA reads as TGCAGTGCTAGAGCTGGGGGCGCGCGGAACACTGAAGCTTTCTTT.

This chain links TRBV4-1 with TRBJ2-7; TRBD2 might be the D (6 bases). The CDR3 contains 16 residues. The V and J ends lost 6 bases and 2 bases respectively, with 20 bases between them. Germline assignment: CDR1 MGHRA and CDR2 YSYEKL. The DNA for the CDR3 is TGCGCCAGCAGTCGAATTCCTCTTAGCGGCACCTACGAGCAGTACTTC. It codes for CASSRIPLSGTYEQYF.

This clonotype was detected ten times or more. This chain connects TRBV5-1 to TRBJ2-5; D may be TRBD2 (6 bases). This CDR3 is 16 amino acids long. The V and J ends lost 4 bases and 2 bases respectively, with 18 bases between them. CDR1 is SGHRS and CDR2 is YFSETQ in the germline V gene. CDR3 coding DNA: TGCGCCAGCAGCCCAGGAGGTACTAGCAGGCAAGAGACCCAGTACTTC. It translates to CASSPGGTSRQETQYF.

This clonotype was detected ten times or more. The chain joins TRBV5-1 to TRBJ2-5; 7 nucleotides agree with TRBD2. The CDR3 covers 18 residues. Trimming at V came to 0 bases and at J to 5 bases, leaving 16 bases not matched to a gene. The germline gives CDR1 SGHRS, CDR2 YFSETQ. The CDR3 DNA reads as TGCGCCAGCAGCTTGGAAGCTTTGCGGGGGTACGTGGTGGAGACCCAGTACTTC. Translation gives CASSLEALRGYVVETQYF.

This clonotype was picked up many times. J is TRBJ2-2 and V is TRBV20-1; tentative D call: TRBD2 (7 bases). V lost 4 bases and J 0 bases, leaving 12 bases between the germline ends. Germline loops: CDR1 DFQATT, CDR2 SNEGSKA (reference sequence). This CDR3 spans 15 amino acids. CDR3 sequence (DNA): TGCAGTGCTAAGAGGGGGGGATCGAACACCGGGGAGCTGTTTTTT. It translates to CSAKRGGSNTGELFF.

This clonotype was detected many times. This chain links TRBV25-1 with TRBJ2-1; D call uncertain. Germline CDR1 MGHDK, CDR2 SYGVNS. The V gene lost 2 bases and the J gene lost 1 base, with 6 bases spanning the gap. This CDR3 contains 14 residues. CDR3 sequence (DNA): TGTGCCAGCAGTGAAGCGGCGTCCTACAATGAGCAGTTCTTC. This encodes CASSEAASYNEQFF.

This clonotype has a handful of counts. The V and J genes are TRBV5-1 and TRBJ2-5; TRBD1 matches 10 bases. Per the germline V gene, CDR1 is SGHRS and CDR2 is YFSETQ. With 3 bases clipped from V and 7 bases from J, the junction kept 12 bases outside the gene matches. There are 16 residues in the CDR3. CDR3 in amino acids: CASSSRGQGTSATQYF. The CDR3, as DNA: TGCGCCAGCAGCTCCCGGGGACAGGGGACGTCTGCGACCCAGTACTTC.

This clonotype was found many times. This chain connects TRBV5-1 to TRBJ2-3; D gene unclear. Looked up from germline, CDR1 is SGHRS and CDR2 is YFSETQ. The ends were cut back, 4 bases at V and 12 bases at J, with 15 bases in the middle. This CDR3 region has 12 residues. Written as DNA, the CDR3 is TGCGCCAGCAGCCGCATGAGAACCAGACAGTATTTT. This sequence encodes CASSRMRTRQYF. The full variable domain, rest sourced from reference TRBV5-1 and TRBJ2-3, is KAGVTQTPRYLIKTRGQQVTLSCSPISGHRSVSWYQQTPGQGLQFLFEYFSETQRNKGNFPGRFSGRQFSNSRSEMNVSTLELGDSALYLCASSRMRTRQYFGPGTRLTVL.

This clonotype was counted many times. Here the CDR3 DNA reads TGTGCCAGCAGTTTAGTAGGGGCAGGGGGCTTGAACGAGCAGTACTTC. Translation: CASSLVGAGGLNEQYF. The rearrangement links TRBV12-3 or TRBV12-4 to TRBJ2-7; TRBD1 agrees at 8 bases. This CDR3 is built from 16 residues. The V and J ends lost 1 base and 5 bases, in that order; junction bases with no gene match: 10.

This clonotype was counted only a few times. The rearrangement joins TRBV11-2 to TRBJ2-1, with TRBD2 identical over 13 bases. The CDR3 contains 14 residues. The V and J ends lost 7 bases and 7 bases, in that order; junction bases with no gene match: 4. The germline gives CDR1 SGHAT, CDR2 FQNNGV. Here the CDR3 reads CASTTLAGGNEQFF. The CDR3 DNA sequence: TGTGCCAGCACAACACTAGCGGGAGGGAATGAGCAGTTCTTC.

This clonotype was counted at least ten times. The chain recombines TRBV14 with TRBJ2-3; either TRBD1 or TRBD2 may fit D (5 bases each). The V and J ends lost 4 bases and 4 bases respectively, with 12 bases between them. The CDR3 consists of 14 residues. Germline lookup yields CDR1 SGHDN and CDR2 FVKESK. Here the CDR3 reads CASSRDPGPDTQYF. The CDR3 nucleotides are TGTGCCAGCAGCCGAGACCCGGGGCCAGATACGCAGTATTTT.

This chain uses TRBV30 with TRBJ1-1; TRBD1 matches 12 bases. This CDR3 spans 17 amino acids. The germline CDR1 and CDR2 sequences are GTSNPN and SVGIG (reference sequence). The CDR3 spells CARGTGGHRARNTEAFF. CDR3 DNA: TGTGCTCGCGGGACAGGGGGCCACCGAGCTAGGAACACTGAAGCTTTCTTT.

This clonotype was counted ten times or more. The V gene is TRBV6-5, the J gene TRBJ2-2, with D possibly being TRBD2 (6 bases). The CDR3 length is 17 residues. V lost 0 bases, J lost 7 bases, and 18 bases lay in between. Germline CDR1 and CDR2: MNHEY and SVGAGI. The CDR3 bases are TGTGCCAGCAGTTACTCCCCGGGGGACCTCGGGAGCGGGGAGCTGTTTTTT. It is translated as CASSYSPGDLGSGELFF.

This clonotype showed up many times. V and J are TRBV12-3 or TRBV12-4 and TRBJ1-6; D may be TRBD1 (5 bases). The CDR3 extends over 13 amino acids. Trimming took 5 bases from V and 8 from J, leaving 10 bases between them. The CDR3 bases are TGTGCCAGCAGTCGGCAGGGTTATTCACCCCTCCACTTT. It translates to CASSRQGYSPLHF.

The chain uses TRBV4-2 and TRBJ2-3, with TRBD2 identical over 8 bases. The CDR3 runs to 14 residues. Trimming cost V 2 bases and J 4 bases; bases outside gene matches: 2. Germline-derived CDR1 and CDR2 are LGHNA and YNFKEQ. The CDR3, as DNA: TGTGCCAGCAGCCAACGAGCGGGAGCAGATACGCAGTATTTT. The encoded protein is CASSQRAGADTQYF.

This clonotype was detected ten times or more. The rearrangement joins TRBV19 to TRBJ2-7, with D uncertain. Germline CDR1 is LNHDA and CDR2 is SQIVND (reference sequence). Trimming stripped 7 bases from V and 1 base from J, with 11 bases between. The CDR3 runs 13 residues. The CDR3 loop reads CASKGTGSYEQYF. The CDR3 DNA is TGTGCCAGTAAAGGTACGGGTTCCTACGAGCAGTACTTC.

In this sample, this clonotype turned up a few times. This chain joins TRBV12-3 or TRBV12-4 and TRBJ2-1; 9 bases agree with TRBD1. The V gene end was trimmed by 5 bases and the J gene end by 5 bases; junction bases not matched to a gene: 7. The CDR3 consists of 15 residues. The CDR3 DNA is TGTGCCAGCAGTCGGCCGGGACAGGGACACAATGAGCAGTTCTTC. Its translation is CASSRPGQGHNEQFF.